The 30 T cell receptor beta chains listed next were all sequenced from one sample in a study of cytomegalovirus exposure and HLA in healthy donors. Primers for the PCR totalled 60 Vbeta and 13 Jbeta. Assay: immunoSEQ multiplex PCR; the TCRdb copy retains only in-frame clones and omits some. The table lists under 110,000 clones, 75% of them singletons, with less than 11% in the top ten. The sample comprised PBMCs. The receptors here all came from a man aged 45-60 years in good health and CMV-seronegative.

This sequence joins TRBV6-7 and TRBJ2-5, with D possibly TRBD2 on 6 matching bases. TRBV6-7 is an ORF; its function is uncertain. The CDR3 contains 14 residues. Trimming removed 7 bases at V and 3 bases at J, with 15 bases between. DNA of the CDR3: TGTGCCAGCATCCGGAGGGGCCCTAAAGAGACCCAGTACTTC. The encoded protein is CASIRRGPKETQYF.

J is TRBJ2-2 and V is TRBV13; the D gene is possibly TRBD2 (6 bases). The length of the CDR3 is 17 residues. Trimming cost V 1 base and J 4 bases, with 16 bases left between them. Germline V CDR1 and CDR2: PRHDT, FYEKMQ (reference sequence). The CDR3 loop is CASSLALGQTSTGELFF. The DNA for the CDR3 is TGTGCCAGCAGCTTAGCTCTCGGGCAGACTAGCACCGGGGAGCTGTTTTTT. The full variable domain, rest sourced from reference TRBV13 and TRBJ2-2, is AAGVIQSPRHLIKEKRETATLKCYPIPRHDTVYWYQQGPGQDPQFLISFYEKMQSDKGSIPDRFSAQQFSDYHSELNMSSLELGDSALYFCASSLALGQTSTGELFFGEGSRLTVL.

CDR3 coding DNA: TGCGCCAGTAGGACAGGGTGGGGCACTGAAGCTTTCTTT. This codes for CASRTGWGTEAFF. V and J are TRBV5-1 and TRBJ1-1; 8 bases are shared with TRBD1. The CDR3 covers 13 residues. V gave up 8 bases and J gave up 4 bases; unmatched junction bases: 7. CDR1 and CDR2 from the germline V gene are SGHRS and YFSETQ.

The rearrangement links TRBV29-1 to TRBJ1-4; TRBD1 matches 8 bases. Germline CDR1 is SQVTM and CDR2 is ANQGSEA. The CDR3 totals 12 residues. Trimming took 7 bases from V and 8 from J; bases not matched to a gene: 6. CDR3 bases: TGCAGCGCCAGGGGGCGAGGGGAAAAACTGTTTTTT. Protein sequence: CSARGRGEKLFF.

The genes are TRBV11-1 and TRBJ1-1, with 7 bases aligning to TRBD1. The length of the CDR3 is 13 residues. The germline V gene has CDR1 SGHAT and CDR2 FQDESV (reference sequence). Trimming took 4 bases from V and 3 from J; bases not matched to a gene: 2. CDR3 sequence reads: CASSWDRDTEAFF. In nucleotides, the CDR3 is TGTGCCAGCAGCTGGGACAGAGACACTGAAGCTTTCTTT.

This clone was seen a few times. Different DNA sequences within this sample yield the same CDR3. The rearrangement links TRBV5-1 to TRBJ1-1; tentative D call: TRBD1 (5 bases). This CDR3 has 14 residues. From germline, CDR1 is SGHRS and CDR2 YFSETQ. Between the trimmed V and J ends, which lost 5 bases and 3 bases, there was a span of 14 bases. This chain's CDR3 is CASSPGHTDTEAFF. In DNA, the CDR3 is TGCGCCAGCAGTCCAGGACATACGGACACTGAAGCTTTCTTT.

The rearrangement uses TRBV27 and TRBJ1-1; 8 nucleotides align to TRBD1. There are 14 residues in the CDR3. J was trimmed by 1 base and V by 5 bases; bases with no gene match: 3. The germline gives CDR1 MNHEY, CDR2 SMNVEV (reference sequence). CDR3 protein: CASSRQGKNTEAFF. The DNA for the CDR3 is TGTGCCAGCAGTAGACAGGGGAAGAACACTGAAGCTTTCTTT.

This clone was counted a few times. The chain's CDR3 is CAWSGLAGETQYF. In nucleotides, the CDR3 is TGTGCCTGGAGTGGACTAGCGGGGGAGACCCAGTACTTC. The chain joins TRBV30 to TRBJ2-5, with 11 positions matching TRBD2. J gave up 5 bases and V 1 base, and 0 bases lay outside the gene matches. The CDR3 loop spans 13 amino acids. In germline, CDR1 is GTSNPN, CDR2 SVGIG (reference sequence).

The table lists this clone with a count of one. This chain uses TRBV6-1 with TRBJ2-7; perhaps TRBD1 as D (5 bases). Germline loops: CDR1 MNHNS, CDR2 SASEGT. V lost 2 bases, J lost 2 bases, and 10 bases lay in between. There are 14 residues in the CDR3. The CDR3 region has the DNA TGTGCCAGCAGTGAACCCAGGGTTGCCTACGAGCAGTACTTC. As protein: CASSEPRVAYEQYF.

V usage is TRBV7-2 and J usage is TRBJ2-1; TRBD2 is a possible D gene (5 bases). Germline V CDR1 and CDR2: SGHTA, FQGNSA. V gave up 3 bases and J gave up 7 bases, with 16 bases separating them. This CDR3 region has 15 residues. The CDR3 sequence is CASSFSSAIGNEQFF. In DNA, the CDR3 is TGTGCCAGCAGCTTTAGTAGCGCCATCGGAAATGAGCAGTTCTTC.

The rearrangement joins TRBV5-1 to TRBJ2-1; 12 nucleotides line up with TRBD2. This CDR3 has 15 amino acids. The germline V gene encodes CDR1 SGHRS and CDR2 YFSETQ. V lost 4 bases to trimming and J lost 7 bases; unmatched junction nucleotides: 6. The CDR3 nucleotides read TGCGCCAGCAGCCCACTAGCGGGAGGACGAAATGAGCAGTTCTTC. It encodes CASSPLAGGRNEQFF.

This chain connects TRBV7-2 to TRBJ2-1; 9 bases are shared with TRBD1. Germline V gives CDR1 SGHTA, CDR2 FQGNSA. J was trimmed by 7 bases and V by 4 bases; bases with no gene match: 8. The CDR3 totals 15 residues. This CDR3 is CASSSAPDRGNEQFF. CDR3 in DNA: TGTGCCAGCAGCTCCGCCCCGGACAGGGGTAATGAGCAGTTCTTC.

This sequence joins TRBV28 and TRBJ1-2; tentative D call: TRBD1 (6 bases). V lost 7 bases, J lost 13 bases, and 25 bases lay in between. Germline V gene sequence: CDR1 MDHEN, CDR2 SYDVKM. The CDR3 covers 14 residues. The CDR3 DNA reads TGTGCCAGCACCCCCTCCTGGAAACAGGGCGTTTTCACCTTC. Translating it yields CASTPSWKQGVFTF.

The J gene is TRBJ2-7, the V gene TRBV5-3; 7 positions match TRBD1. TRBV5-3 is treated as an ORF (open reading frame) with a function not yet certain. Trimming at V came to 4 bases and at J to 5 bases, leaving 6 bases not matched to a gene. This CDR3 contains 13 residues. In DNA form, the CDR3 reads TGTGCCAGAAGCATCAAGGGGGCCCACGAGCAGTACTTC. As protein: CARSIKGAHEQYF.

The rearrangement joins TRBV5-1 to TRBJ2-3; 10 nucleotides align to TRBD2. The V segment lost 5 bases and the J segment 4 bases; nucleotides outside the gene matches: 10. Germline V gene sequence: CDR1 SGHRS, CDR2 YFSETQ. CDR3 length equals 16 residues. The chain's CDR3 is CASSLRSGGSPDTQYF. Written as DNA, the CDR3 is TGCGCCAGCAGTCTCCGTAGCGGGGGGTCGCCAGATACGCAGTATTTT.

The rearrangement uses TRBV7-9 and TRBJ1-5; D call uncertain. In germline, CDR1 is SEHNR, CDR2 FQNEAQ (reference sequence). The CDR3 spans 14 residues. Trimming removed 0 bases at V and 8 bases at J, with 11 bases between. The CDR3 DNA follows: TGTGCCAGCAGCTTAGCAGGGAGCCAGGAGCCCCAGCATTTT. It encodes CASSLAGSQEPQHF.

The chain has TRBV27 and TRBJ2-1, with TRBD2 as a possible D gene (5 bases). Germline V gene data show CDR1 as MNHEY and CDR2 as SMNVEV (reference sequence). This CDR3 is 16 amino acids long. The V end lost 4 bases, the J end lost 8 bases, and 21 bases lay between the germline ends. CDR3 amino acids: CASSSPSRTLGDEQFF. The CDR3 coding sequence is TGTGCCAGCAGTTCCCCATCAAGGACTCTTGGGGATGAGCAGTTCTTC.

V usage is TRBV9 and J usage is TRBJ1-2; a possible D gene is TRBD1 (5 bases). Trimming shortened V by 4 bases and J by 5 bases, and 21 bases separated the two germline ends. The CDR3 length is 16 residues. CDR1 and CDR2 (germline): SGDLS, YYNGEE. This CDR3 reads CASSPSTPQARYGYTF. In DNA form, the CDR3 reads TGTGCCAGCAGCCCTTCCACCCCACAGGCGCGTTATGGCTACACCTTC. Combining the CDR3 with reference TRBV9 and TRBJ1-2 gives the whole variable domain DSGVTQTPKHLITATGQRVTLRCSPRSGDLSVYWYQQSLDQGLQFLIQYYNGEERAKGNILERFSAQQFPDLHSELNLSSLELGDSALYFCASSPSTPQARYGYTFGSGTRLTVV.

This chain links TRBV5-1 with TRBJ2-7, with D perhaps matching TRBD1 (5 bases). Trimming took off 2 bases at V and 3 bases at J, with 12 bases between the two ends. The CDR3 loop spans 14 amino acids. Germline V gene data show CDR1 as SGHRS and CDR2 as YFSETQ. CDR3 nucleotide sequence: TGCGCCAGCAGCTTCGACAGAGCACTCTACGAGCAGTACTTC. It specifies CASSFDRALYEQYF.

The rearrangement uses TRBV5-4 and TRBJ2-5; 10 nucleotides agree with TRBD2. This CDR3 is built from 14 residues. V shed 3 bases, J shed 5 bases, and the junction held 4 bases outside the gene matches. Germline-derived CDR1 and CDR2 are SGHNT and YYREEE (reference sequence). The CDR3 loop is CASSSPGLAETQYF. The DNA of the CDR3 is TGTGCCAGCAGCTCGCCGGGACTAGCGGAGACCCAGTACTTC.

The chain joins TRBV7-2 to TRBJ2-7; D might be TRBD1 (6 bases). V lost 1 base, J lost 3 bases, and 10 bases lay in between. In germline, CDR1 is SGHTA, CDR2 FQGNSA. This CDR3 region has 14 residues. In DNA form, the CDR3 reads TGTGCCAGCAGCTTAGTGTTGACAGGCTACGAGCAGTACTTC. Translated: CASSLVLTGYEQYF.

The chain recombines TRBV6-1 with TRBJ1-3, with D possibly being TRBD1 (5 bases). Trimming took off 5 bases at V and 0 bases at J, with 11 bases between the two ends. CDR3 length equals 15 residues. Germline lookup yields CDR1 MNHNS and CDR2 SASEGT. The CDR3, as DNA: TGTGCCAGCAGTCACCAGGGTTCCTCTGGAAACACCATATATTTT. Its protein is CASSHQGSSGNTIYF.

The CDR3 loop reads CASNRQNMNTGELFF. CDR3 nucleotides: TGTGCCAGCAACCGACAGAACATGAACACCGGGGAGCTGTTTTTT. The chain couples TRBV5-4 to TRBJ2-2; tentative D call: TRBD1 (5 bases). The V gene's germline CDR1 is SGHNT and CDR2 YYREEE (reference sequence). The V end was cut by 6 bases, the J end by 1 base, with 13 bases between. The CDR3 contains 15 residues.

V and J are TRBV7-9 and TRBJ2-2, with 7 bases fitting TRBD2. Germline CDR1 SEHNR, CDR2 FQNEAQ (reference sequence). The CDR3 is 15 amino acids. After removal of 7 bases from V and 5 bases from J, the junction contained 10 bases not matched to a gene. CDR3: CASTPLASGTGELFF. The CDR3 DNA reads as TGTGCCAGCACCCCACTAGCGAGTGGGACCGGGGAGCTGTTTTTT.

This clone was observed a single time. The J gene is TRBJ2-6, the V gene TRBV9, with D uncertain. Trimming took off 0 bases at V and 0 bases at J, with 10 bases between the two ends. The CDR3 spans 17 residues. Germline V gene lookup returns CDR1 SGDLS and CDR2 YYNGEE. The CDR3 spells CASSVGQADSGANVLTF. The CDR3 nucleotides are TGTGCCAGCAGCGTAGGGCAGGCTGACTCTGGGGCCAACGTCCTGACTTTC.

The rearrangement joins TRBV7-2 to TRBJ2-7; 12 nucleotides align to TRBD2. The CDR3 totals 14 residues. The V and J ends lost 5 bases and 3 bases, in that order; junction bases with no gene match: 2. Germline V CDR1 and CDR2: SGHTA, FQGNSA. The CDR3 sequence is CASSRLAGVYEQYF. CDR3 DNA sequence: TGTGCCAGCAGCCGACTAGCGGGAGTCTACGAGCAGTACTTC.

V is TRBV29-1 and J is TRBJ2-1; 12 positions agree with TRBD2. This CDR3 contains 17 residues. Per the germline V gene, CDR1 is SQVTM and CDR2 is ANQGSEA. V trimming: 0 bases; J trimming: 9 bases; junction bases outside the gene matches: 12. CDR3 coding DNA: TGCAGCGTTGAAGAAACCATTCTAGCGGGAGGGCCGGGTGAGCAGTTCTTC. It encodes CSVEETILAGGPGEQFF.

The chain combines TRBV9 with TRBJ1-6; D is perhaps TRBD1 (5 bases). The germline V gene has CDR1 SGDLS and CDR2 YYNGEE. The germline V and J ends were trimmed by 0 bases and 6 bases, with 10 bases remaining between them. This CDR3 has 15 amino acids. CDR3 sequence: CASSVEAGPNSPLHF. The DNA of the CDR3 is TGTGCCAGCAGCGTAGAGGCAGGGCCTAATTCACCCCTCCACTTT.

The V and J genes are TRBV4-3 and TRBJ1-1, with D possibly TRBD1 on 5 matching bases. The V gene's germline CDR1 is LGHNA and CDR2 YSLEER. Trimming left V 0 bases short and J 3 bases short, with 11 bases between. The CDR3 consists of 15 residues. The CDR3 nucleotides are TGCGCCAGCAGCCAAGATTTCCAGGGATACACTGAAGCTTTCTTT. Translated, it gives CASSQDFQGYTEAFF.

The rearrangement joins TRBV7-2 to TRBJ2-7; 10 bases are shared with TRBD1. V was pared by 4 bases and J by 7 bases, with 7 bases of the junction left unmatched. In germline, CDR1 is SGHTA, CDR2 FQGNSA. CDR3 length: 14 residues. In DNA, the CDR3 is TGTGCCAGCAGCTGGGGACAGGGGTGGAGGGAGCAGTACTTC. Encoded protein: CASSWGQGWREQYF.